Listed below are T cell receptor beta chains from one sample, sequenced in a study of technical replicates of blood from several donors. TCRdb keeps only in-frame clones here, not all; method: immunoSEQ multiplex PCR. This table holds 98,000 or so clones, 95% found once. The source material was T cells isolated from PBMCs. All receptors derive from a human donor in good health. Both conserved end residues are part of each CDR3. D genes are given only for firm matches. Only part of the rows carry a size: once, few, many, or a class if the clone is expanded.

clone size,D gene,V gene,J gene,CDR3 protein,CDR3 DNA
once,TRBD2,TRBV14,TRBJ2-7,CASSQERLAGGYEQYF,TGTGCCAGCAGCCAAGAGCGACTAGCGGGGGGCTACGAGCAGTACTTC
-,-,TRBV7-6,TRBJ2-2,CASSLGRGSNTGELFF,TGCGCCAGCAGCTTAGGAAGGGGGAGCAACACCGGGGAGCTGTTTTTT
once,-,TRBV5-1,TRBJ2-3,CASSLRLTSTDTQYF,TGCGCCAGCAGCTTGAGACTCACTAGCACAGATACGCAGTATTTT
-,TRBD2,TRBV6-5,TRBJ2-1,CASSPGLANNEQFF,TGTGCCAGCAGCCCGGGACTAGCGAACAATGAGCAGTTCTTC
-,TRBD1,TRBV28,TRBJ1-2,CASSLGTAYGYTF,TGTGCCAGCAGTTTGGGGACAGCCTATGGCTACACCTTC
-,-,TRBV25-1,TRBJ2-1,CASSDSSGATSYNEQFF,TGTGCCAGCAGTGACTCATCGGGAGCCACCTCCTACAATGAGCAGTTCTTC
once,TRBD2,TRBV7-2,TRBJ2-7,CASTEREWDYEQYF,TGTGCCAGCACGGAGCGGGAGTGGGACTACGAGCAGTACTTC
-,-,TRBV2,TRBJ1-3,CASDDSYSGNTIYF,TGTGCCAGTGACGACTCCTACTCTGGAAACACCATATATTTT
-,TRBD1,TRBV12-5,TRBJ1-1,CASGLVPVGQGHRGNTEAFF,TGTGCTAGTGGTTTGGTACCCGTAGGACAGGGGCACCGTGGGAACACTGAAGCTTTCTTT
once,TRBD1,TRBV28,TRBJ1-5,CASRTIERGTAPNQPQHF,TGTGCCAGCAGGACAATTGAAAGGGGGACAGCGCCCAATCAGCCCCAGCATTTT
-,-,TRBV30,TRBJ1-5,CAWSGGHDQPQHF,TGTGCCTGGAGTGGGGGGCACGATCAGCCCCAGCATTTT
-,TRBD1,TRBV5-1,TRBJ2-7,CASSLRTGYEQYF,TGCGCCAGCAGCTTACGGACAGGGTACGAGCAGTACTTC
-,-,TRBV5-5,TRBJ2-7,CASSSTYEQYF,TGTGCCAGCAGCTCCACCTACGAGCAGTACTTC
-,TRBD1,TRBV25-1,TRBJ2-1,CASSEPRTGGNEQFF,TGTGCCAGCAGTGAACCGAGGACAGGGGGGAATGAGCAGTTCTTC
-,-,TRBV4-1,TRBJ1-2,CASSQGGTGSRNGYTF,TGCGCCAGCAGCCAAGGGGGCACAGGATCACGAAATGGCTACACCTTC
once,-,TRBV27,TRBJ1-2,CASSPDSNYGYTF,TGTGCCAGCAGTCCGGACAGTAACTATGGCTACACCTTC
-,-,TRBV6-1,TRBJ1-3,CASSSGGNSGNTIYF,TGTGCCAGCAGCTCGGGTGGAAACTCTGGAAACACCATATATTTT
-,TRBD1,TRBV5-1,TRBJ2-1,CASSLEHRGNEQFF,TGCGCCAGCAGCTTGGAGCACAGGGGGAATGAGCAGTTCTTC
-,TRBD2,TRBV10-1,TRBJ2-1,CASSDLGLAGGKGSSYNEQFF,TGCGCCAGCAGTGACCTGGGACTAGCGGGAGGAAAGGGAAGCTCCTACAATGAGCAGTTCTTC
-,-,TRBV27,TRBJ1-5,CASSLLRGGQPQHF,TGTGCCAGCAGTTTATTACGGGGTGGACAGCCCCAGCATTTT
once,-,TRBV5-4,TRBJ1-3,CASSLQGFSGNTIYF,TGTGCCAGCAGCTTACAGGGCTTCTCTGGAAACACCATATATTTT
-,-,TRBV19,TRBJ2-7,CASSIDGYEQYF,TGTGCCAGTAGTATAGACGGCTACGAGCAGTACTTC
-,TRBD1,TRBV19,TRBJ1-2,CASSSLGTGRIEGYTF,TGTGCCAGTAGTTCTTTGGGGACAGGGAGGATAGAAGGCTACACCTTC
-,-,TRBV4-1,TRBJ2-1,CASSITGVEQFF,TGCGCCAGCAGCATCACGGGAGTTGAGCAGTTCTTC
-,-,TRBV20-1,TRBJ2-1,CSARDYGEQFF,TGCAGTGCTAGAGATTACGGGGAGCAGTTCTTC
once,-,TRBV7-9,TRBJ1-4,CASSLVVTAAEKLFF,TGTGCCAGCAGCTTAGTTGTTACTGCCGCTGAAAAACTGTTTTTT
-,-,TRBV4-2,TRBJ2-7,CASSREGVSSYEQYF,TGTGCCAGCAGTCGTGAGGGAGTTAGCTCCTACGAGCAGTACTTC
-,-,TRBV28,TRBJ2-7,CASSGRSSDNYEQYF,TGTGCCAGCAGTGGGAGGTCTAGCGACAACTACGAGCAGTACTTC
-,-,TRBV11-2,TRBJ1-1,CASSLVRGAKIEAFF,TGTGCCAGCAGCTTAGTACGGGGGGCAAAGATTGAAGCTTTCTTT
-,TRBD2,TRBV5-5,TRBJ2-1,CASSNVMTSGINNEQFF,TGTGCCAGCAGCAATGTAATGACTAGCGGGATCAACAATGAGCAGTTCTTC
-,-,TRBV5-4,TRBJ2-2,CASSFRVAGELFF,TGTGCCAGCAGCTTTCGGGTGGCCGGGGAGCTGTTTTTT
-,-,TRBV28,TRBJ1-1,CASSLREKGTEAFF,TGTGCCAGCAGTTTAAGGGAGAAGGGCACTGAAGCTTTCTTT
-,-,TRBV11-2,TRBJ1-2,CASSLDRGDAYGYTF,TGTGCCAGCAGCTTAGATCGGGGGGACGCCTATGGCTACACCTTC
-,-,TRBV7-9,TRBJ2-1,CASSLGTSNVNNEQFF,TGTGCCAGCAGCTTGGGAACTAGCAATGTCAACAATGAGCAGTTCTTC
-,TRBD1,TRBV10-3,TRBJ1-2,CAIRLQGYVDYGYTF,TGTGCCATCAGGTTACAGGGGTACGTTGACTATGGCTACACCTTC
-,TRBD1,TRBV13,TRBJ1-1,CASSSPRQGNTEAFF,TGTGCCAGCAGCTCCCCGCGACAGGGGAACACTGAAGCTTTCTTT
-,-,TRBV27,TRBJ1-2,CASSLQGAGVYGYTF,TGTGCCAGCAGTTTACAAGGGGCAGGGGTCTATGGCTACACCTTC
-,TRBD2,TRBV28,TRBJ2-1,CASSPGTSGLNQQFF,TGTGCCAGCAGCCCCGGGACTAGCGGGTTAAATCAGCAGTTCTTC
once,-,TRBV15,TRBJ2-3,CAAGGGATDTQYF,TGTGCCGCAGGAGGGGGCGCGACAGATACGCAGTATTTT
-,-,TRBV6-5,TRBJ2-2,CASSFELAGELFF,TGTGCCAGCAGTTTCGAGCTGGCCGGGGAGCTGTTTTTT